One sample yielded the 16 T cell receptor beta chains listed below, sequenced in a study of T-cell reconstitution after alpha-beta-depleted transplantation in children. As it was prepared, the TCRbeta library received unique molecular identifiers. TCRdb re-called the PCR reads through MiXCR, storing one row per CDR3 protein. The sample contains about 230,000 distinct CDR3 sequences, around 13% of which appear only once. The sample here was PBMCs from the stem cell graft donor, taken from the stem cell graft. These receptors all come from a human donor who donated a stem cell graft to a child with acute lymphoblastic leukemia.

The chain has TRBV18 and TRBJ1-6, with 8 bases that match TRBD1. CDR1 is KGHSH and CDR2 is LQKENI in the germline V gene. CDR3 length equals 14 residues. Germline trimming cut 6 bases from V and 8 bases from J; bases unmatched to any gene: 6. The CDR3 loop is CASSPGGSDSPLHF. The CDR3 bases are TGTGCCAGCTCGCCAGGGGGCTCGGATTCACCCCTCCACTTT.

This clonotype was detected ten times or more. The genes are TRBV20-1 and TRBJ2-7; D not certain. V lost 2 bases to trimming and J lost 2 bases, with 16 bases between them. Germline V gene lookup returns CDR1 DFQATT and CDR2 SNEGSKA (reference sequence). The CDR3 length is 15 residues. In DNA form, the CDR3 reads TGCAGTGCTAGATCTTTCGTTTTAGACCCCTACGAGCAGTACTTC. Translated, it gives CSARSFVLDPYEQYF.

This clonotype was seen a handful of times. J is TRBJ2-2 and V is TRBV20-1, with no clear D. Germline CDR1 and CDR2: DFQATT and SNEGSKA (reference sequence). V gave up 6 bases and J gave up 6 bases, with 17 bases separating them. This CDR3 region has 14 residues. CDR3 sequence: CSARSLGQAGELFF. The DNA of the CDR3 is TGCAGTGCCCGAAGTCTCGGGCAGGCCGGGGAGCTGTTTTTT.

This clonotype was counted a few times. The rearrangement joins TRBV20-1 to TRBJ2-5; perhaps TRBD2 as D (7 bases). The V gene's germline CDR1 is DFQATT and CDR2 SNEGSKA (reference sequence). V gave up 5 bases and J gave up 1 base, with 14 bases separating them. This CDR3 spans 14 amino acids. The CDR3 nucleotides read TGCAGTGCTGGGGGGGGGGCCAGCCAAGAGACCCAGTACTTC. The encoded protein is CSAGGGASQETQYF.

This clonotype showed up many times. The chain carries TRBV7-3 and TRBJ2-2; 7 bases are a match to TRBD1. The V segment lost 3 bases and the J segment 0 bases; nucleotides outside the gene matches: 4. This CDR3 has 16 residues. Per the germline V gene, CDR1 is SGHTA and CDR2 is FQGTGA. CDR3: CASSFTGATNTGELFF. The DNA for the CDR3 is TGTGCCAGCAGCTTTACAGGGGCGACGAACACCGGGGAGCTGTTTTTT.

This clonotype came up many times. This chain connects TRBV10-3 to TRBJ2-7; TRBD1 matches 8 bases. The germline CDR1 and CDR2 sequences are ENHRY and SYGVKD. Trimming cost V 8 bases and J 7 bases; bases outside gene matches: 7. The CDR3 loop spans 12 amino acids. The CDR3 DNA follows: TGTGCCATCGGACAGGGAGAGGGGGAGCAGTACTTC. Its translation is CAIGQGEGEQYF.

This clonotype was observed many times. V usage is TRBV29-1 and J usage is TRBJ2-6; 8 bases match TRBD1. Germline V lookup: CDR1 SQVTM, CDR2 ANQGSEA. V lost 6 bases, J lost 2 bases, and 6 bases stayed unmatched. This CDR3 has 15 residues. CDR3 nucleotide sequence: TGCAGCGTCGGACAGGGAGGTCCTGGGGCCAACGTCCTGACTTTC. It encodes CSVGQGGPGANVLTF.

Ten or more counts support this clonotype. This chain uses TRBV9 with TRBJ2-1, with a weak D call TRBD1 (5 bases). There are 12 residues in the CDR3. With 1 base removed from V and 9 bases from J, the gap between germline ends came to 8 bases. Germline lookup yields CDR1 SGDLS and CDR2 YYNGEE. CDR3 in amino acids: CASSVQGTEQFF. Here the CDR3 DNA reads TGTGCCAGCAGCGTACAGGGAACTGAGCAGTTCTTC.

This clonotype was detected once. The V call is TRBV6-2 or TRBV6-3, the J call TRBJ2-2; D might be TRBD1 or TRBD2, each matching 5 bases. Germline CDR1 reads MNHEY; CDR2 reads SVGEGT. V shed 2 bases and J shed 7 bases, with 14 bases lying between them. The CDR3 consists of 15 residues. The CDR3 DNA reads as TGTGCCAGCAGTTACGGGACCAACAGTATCGGGGAGCTGTTTTTT. Encoded protein: CASSYGTNSIGELFF.

The sample holds many counts of this clonotype. The V and J genes are TRBV27 and TRBJ2-5, with 10 bases matching TRBD2. The CDR3 has 14 amino acids. The trim removed 6 bases at V and 4 bases at J, leaving 5 bases unmatched. The germline gives CDR1 MNHEY, CDR2 SMNVEV (reference sequence). The CDR3 spells CASSFSGGSETQYF. CDR3 coding DNA: TGTGCCAGCAGCTTTAGCGGGGGGTCAGAGACCCAGTACTTC.

This clonotype was recorded at least ten times. A read error may account for a junction end that differs from germline. This chain joins TRBV20-1 and TRBJ1-1; D gene unclear. The CDR3 loop spans 11 amino acids. CDR1 and CDR2 from the germline V gene are DFQATT and SNEGSKA (reference sequence). The CDR3 sequence is CSARAEAEAFF. CDR3 bases: TGCAGTGCCAGAGCTGAGGCAGAAGCTTTCTTT.

This clonotype was recorded once. The chain links TRBV11-1 to TRBJ2-1; the match to TRBD2 covers 10 bases. The length of the CDR3 is 19 residues. The germline gives CDR1 SGHAT, CDR2 FQDESV (reference sequence). CDR3 protein: CTFCLLFASGSLVYNEQFF. The CDR3 nucleotides read TGTACCTTCTGTTTATTATTCGCTAGCGGGAGTTTAGTTTACAATGAGCAGTTCTTC. The full variable domain, rest sourced from reference TRBV11-1 and TRBJ2-1, is EAEVAQSPRYKITEKSQAVAFWCDPISGHATLYWYRQILGQGPELLVQFQDESVVDDSQLPKDRFSAERLKGVDSTLKIQPAELGDSAMYLCTFCLLFASGSLVYNEQFFGPGTRLTVL.

This clonotype was found many times. The chain's CDR3 is CASSQDPNPGSEQYF. CDR3 bases: TGTGCCAGCAGCCAAGATCCAAATCCAGGGTCCGAGCAGTACTTC. V and J are TRBV4-2 and TRBJ2-7, with D possibly TRBD1 on 5 matching bases. The V end was cut by 0 bases, the J end by 6 bases, with 15 bases between. Germline assignment: CDR1 LGHNA and CDR2 YNFKEQ. The CDR3 is 15 amino acids.

At least ten counts were recorded for this clonotype. The rearrangement joins TRBV6-4 to TRBJ1-6; the D is unclear. This CDR3 spans 13 amino acids. V lost 0 bases and J 7 bases, leaving 4 bases between the germline ends. Looked up from germline, CDR1 is MRHNA and CDR2 is SNTAGT. CDR3 nucleotides: TGTGCCAGCAGTGACTCAGGGAATTCACCCCTCCACTTT. Translated: CASSDSGNSPLHF.

This clonotype appeared many times. The chain combines TRBV20-1 with TRBJ2-5, with D uncertain. The CDR3 is 15 amino acids. With 0 bases removed from V and 3 bases from J, the gap between germline ends came to 14 bases. Germline CDR1 is DFQATT and CDR2 is SNEGSKA (reference sequence). The CDR3 is CSARDLRALKETQYF. The CDR3, as DNA: TGCAGTGCTAGAGATCTAAGGGCCCTCAAAGAGACCCAGTACTTC.

This clonotype has a count of ten or more. The J gene is TRBJ2-7, the V gene TRBV27; perhaps TRBD1 as D (5 bases). CDR1 and CDR2 (germline): MNHEY, SMNVEV (reference sequence). V shed 4 bases and J shed 4 bases, with 14 bases lying between them. This CDR3 has 14 amino acids. Written as DNA, the CDR3 is TGTGCCAGCAGTTATTCGACAGTGATGTACGAGCAGTACTTC. This codes for CASSYSTVMYEQYF.